What follows is one TCR beta chain and its context. The antigen is not known. This entry belongs to a study of CXCR3-negative and CXCR3-positive naive CD8 T cells. On the study more broadly: The TRB read total, about 130 million, broke down to about 1.5 +/- 0.3 million reads per library. Study-level results: Researchers reported similar TRBV-TRBJ usage in naive CXCR3-negative and CXCR3-positive cells, though memory differed. CXCR3-positive naive cells had TRB CDR3s that were more hydrophobic than CXCR3-negative naive cells had.

Within the CD8+ T cell compartment, naive cells were CD45RO-CCR7+CD27+CD95-. Researchers prepared the TRB cDNA libraries using 5' RACE with UMI labels. TCRdb reprocessed the 5' RACE reads and stores each CDR3 protein as one record, lacking DNA. The repertoire table contains roughly 130,000 distinct CDR3 sequences. This CDR3 is 15 amino acids long. Germline assignment: CDR1 DFQATT and CDR2 SNEGSKA (reference sequence). Sequencing was performed on naive CXCR3+ CD8+ T cells from blood. Subset indicated: CD45RO-CCR7+CD27+CD95- naive CD8+ T cells expressing CXCR3 (TNR3+). The sequence came from a human donor in good health. Some clones in this sample may be carry-over from other donors' samples. V gene TRBV20-1 combines with J gene TRBJ2-7. The CDR3 spells CSARDGVASSYEQYF.